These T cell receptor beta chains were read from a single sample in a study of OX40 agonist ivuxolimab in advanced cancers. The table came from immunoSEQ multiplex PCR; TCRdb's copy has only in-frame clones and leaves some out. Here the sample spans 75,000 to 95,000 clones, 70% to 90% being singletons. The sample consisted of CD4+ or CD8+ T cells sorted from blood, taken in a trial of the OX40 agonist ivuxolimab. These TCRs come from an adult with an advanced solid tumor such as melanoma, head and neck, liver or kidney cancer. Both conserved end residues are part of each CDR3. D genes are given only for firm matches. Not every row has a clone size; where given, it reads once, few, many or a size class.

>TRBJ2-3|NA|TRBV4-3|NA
TGCGCCAGCAGCCAGGAGTCCGGACCGGGACTTACGCAGTATTTT
CASSQESGPGLTQYF
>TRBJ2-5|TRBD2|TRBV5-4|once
TGTGCCAGCAGCCGGGGACTAGCGGGGCAGGTAGAGACCCAGTACTTC
CASSRGLAGQVETQYF
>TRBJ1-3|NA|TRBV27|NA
TGTGCCAGCAGTTCCCTTACGGCCTACGGAAACACCATATATTTT
CASSSLTAYGNTIYF
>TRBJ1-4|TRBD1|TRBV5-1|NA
TGCGCCAGCAGCTTGATGGCAGGGGGCAGTACTAATGAAAAACTGTTTTTT
CASSLMAGGSTNEKLFF
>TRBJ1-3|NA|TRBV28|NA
TGTGCCAGCAGTCCCTGGACAGATCGTGGAAACACCATATATTTT
CASSPWTDRGNTIYF
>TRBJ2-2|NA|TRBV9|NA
TGTGCCAGCAGCTTTCGAAGAGGCGGGGAGCTGTTTTTT
CASSFRRGGELFF
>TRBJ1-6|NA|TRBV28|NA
TGTGCCAGCAGCCTGGACCGTAGCCCTTATAATTCACCCCTCCACTTT
CASSLDRSPYNSPLHF
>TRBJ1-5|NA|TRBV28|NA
TGTGCCAGCAGTTTTCCAACAACGAATCAGCCCCAGCATTTT
CASSFPTTNQPQHF
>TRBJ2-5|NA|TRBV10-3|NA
TGTGCCATCAGGGACGGTCTCGTAGAGACCCAGTACTTC
CAIRDGLVETQYF
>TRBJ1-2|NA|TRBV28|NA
TGTGCCAGCAGTGGACCGGGACAAGGCTACACCTTC
CASSGPGQGYTF
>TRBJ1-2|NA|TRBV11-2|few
TGTGCCAGCAGCGTAGAGACAACCAGATTGGATGGCTACACCTTC
CASSVETTRLDGYTF
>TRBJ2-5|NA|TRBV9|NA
TGTGCCAGCAGCGTGTCGGCCCGAAGTTTAGGGTCGCAAGAGACCCAGTACTTC
CASSVSARSLGSQETQYF
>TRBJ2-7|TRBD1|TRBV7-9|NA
TGTGCCAGCAGCTTAAGAGGGGGCGAGTCCATGATCTACGAGCAGTACTTC
CASSLRGGESMIYEQYF
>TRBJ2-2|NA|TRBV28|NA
TGTGCCGGAAAAGGTGGGGGGCCGGACACCGGGGAGCTGTTTTTT
CAGKGGGPDTGELFF
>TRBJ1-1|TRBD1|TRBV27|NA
TGTGCCAGCAGCCCCCGAGGACAGGGGACTGAAGCTTTCTTT
CASSPRGQGTEAFF
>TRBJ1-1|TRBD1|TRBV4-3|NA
TGCGCCAGCAGCCAAGATTGGACAGGGGACACTGAAGCTTTCTTT
CASSQDWTGDTEAFF
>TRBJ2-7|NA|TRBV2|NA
TGTGCCAGCAGTGGGGACTTTTCCTACGAGCAGTACTTC
CASSGDFSYEQYF
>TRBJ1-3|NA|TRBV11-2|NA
TGTGCCAGCAGCCCCGACGGGTTCTCTGGAAACACCATATATTTT
CASSPDGFSGNTIYF
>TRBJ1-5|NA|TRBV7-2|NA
TGTGCCAGCAGCTTAGGGACAGACAATCAGCCCCAGCATTTT
CASSLGTDNQPQHF
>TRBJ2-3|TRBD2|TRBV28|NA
TGTGCCACCTCGGGGCGCGGGGGAAACACAGATACGCAGTATTTT
CATSGRGGNTDTQYF
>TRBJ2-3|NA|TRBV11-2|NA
TGTGCCAGCAGCTTAGGGGGGCTGAGCACAGATACGCAGTATTTT
CASSLGGLSTDTQYF
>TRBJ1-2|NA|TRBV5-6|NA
TGTGCCAGCAGCCTTAACGACGCGATTAACTATGGCTACACCTTC
CASSLNDAINYGYTF
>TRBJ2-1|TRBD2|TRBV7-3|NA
TGTGCCAGCGGGGGGACTAGCTCGGGTGAGCAGTTCTTC
CASGGTSSGEQFF
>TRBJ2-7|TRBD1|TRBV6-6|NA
TGTGCCAGCAGAGAGTCGACAGGGGGCGAGCAGTACTTC
CASRESTGGEQYF
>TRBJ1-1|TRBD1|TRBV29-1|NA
TGCAGCGTTGGGAAGGGGGCGGGTTCTGAAGCTTTCTTT
CSVGKGAGSEAFF
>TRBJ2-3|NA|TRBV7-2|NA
TGTGCCAGCAGCTTAACCCCAGTTAGCACAGATACGCAGTATTTT
CASSLTPVSTDTQYF
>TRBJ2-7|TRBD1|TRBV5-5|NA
TGTGCCAGCAGCTTGGGGACAGGGGGGTCCTACGAGCAGTACTTC
CASSLGTGGSYEQYF
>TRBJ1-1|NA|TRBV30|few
TGTGCCTCTGCGTACATGAACACTGAAGCTTTCTTT
CASAYMNTEAFF
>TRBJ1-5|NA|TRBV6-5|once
TGTGCCAGCAGTTACCGGGTAGGGCAGCCCCAGCATTTT
CASSYRVGQPQHF
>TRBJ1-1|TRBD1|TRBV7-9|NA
TGTGCCAGCAGCTTAGGGGTCGGGACAGCAACAGGCACTGAAGCTTTCTTT
CASSLGVGTATGTEAFF
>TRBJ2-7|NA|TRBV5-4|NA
TGTGCCAGCAGCTTGGATGCCTACGAGCAGTACTTC
CASSLDAYEQYF
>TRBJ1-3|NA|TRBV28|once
TGTGCCAGCAGTCCGAACCGTTCAGGGAAAAACACCATATATTTT
CASSPNRSGKNTIYF
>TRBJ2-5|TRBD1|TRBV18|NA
TGTGCCAGCTCACCACCTCCGGACAGGGGAGTTAAAGAGACCCAGTACTTC
CASSPPPDRGVKETQYF
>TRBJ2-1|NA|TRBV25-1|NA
TGTGCCAGCAGACCACGTGTGAGCTCCTACAATGAGCAGTTCTTC
CASRPRVSSYNEQFF
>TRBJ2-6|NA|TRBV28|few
TGTGCCAGCACCCCCGTTTGGGGCTCTGGGGCCAACGTCCTGACTTTC
CASTPVWGSGANVLTF
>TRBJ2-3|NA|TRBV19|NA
TGTGCCAGTAGTATAACCGGGGAAGGGAGCACAGATACGCAGTATTTT
CASSITGEGSTDTQYF
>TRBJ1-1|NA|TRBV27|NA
TGTGCCAGCAGTACCCGCGGGGCTCGAAGGACTGAAGCTTTCTTT
CASSTRGARRTEAFF
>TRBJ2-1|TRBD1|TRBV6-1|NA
TGTGCCAGCGACGAAAGGACAGGGATCTACAATGAGCAGTTCTTC
CASDERTGIYNEQFF
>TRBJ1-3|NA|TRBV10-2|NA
TGCGCCAGCACTTCGAGCTCTGGAAACACCATATATTTT
CASTSSSGNTIYF
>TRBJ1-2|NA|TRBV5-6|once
TGTGCCAGCAGCTTGGGGGGATCGGGGGCCGAGAGTGGCTACACCTTC
CASSLGGSGAESGYTF
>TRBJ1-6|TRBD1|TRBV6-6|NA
TGTGCCAGCAGTTACGCCCCGGACAGGAATTCACCCCTCCACTTT
CASSYAPDRNSPLHF